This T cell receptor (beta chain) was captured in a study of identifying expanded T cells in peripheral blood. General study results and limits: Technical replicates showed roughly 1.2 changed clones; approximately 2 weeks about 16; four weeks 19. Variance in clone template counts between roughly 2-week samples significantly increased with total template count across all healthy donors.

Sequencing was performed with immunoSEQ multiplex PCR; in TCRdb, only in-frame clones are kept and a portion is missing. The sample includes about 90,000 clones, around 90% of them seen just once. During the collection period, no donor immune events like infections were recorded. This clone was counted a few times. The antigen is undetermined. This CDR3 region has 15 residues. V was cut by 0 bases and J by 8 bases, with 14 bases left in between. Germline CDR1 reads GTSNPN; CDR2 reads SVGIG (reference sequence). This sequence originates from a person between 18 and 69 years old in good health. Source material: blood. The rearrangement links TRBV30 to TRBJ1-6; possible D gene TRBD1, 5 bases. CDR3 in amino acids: CAWSVWGSTHSPLHF. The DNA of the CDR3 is TGTGCCTGGAGTGTTTGGGGGTCTACACATTCACCCCTCCACTTT.